Each of the 13 T cell receptor beta chains below was sequenced from the same sample in a study of T cell responses to AZD1222 COVID-19 vaccine. The protocol was immunoSEQ multiplex PCR, while the TCRdb copy is restricted to in-frame clones and leaves out a portion. Seen here are 110,000 or so clones, 87% observed once, and the top ten hold 5.2%. The starting material was peripheral blood, obtained on day 0 of AZD1222 vaccination. The receptors stem from an adult in good health.

The genes are TRBV7-2 and TRBJ2-5; perhaps TRBD2 as D (6 bases). The V gene's germline CDR1 is SGHTA and CDR2 FQGNSA. The length of the CDR3 is 14 residues. Trimming took off 5 bases at V and 2 bases at J, with 12 bases between the two ends. CDR3 residues: CASSLSSAQETQYF. CDR3 DNA: TGTGCCAGCAGCCTCTCTAGCGCTCAAGAGACCCAGTACTTC.

This chain joins TRBV5-1 and TRBJ2-6; 11 bases are shared with TRBD2. Germline values: CDR1 SGHRS, CDR2 YFSETQ. With V trimmed by 4 bases and J by 2 bases, 2 bases remained unmatched. The CDR3 totals 16 residues. CDR3: CASSLTSGAGANVLTF. The CDR3 DNA follows: TGCGCCAGCAGCCTGACTAGCGGGGCTGGGGCCAACGTCCTGACTTTC.

The V call is TRBV5-6, the J call TRBJ1-3; D gene ambiguous. The CDR3 is 15 residues long. The ends were cut back, 7 bases at V and 3 bases at J, with 17 bases in the middle. CDR1 SGHDT and CDR2 YYEEEE come from the germline V gene. Here the CDR3 DNA reads TGTGCCAGCGAAGTACCCCGGGATGGTGGAAACACCATATATTTT. It encodes CASEVPRDGGNTIYF. Full variable domain (remainder filled in from reference TRBV5-6 and TRBJ1-3): DAGVTQSPTHLIKTRGQQVTLRCSPKSGHDTVSWYQQALGQGPQFIFQYYEEEERQRGNFPDRFSGHQFPNYSSELNVNALLLGDSALYLCASEVPRDGGNTIYFGEGSWLTVV.

The chain recombines TRBV28 with TRBJ2-5; 8 bases map to TRBD1. Germline V gene lookup returns CDR1 MDHEN and CDR2 SYDVKM. V dropped 2 bases and J dropped 4; count of bases not matched to a gene: 9. The CDR3 extends over 16 amino acids. CDR3 amino acids: CASSLGDWTGPETQYF. The CDR3 DNA reads as TGTGCCAGCAGTTTAGGGGACTGGACAGGGCCAGAGACCCAGTACTTC. The variable domain in full, completed from reference TRBV28 and TRBJ2-5, reads DVKVTQSSRYLVKRTGEKVFLECVQDMDHENMFWYRQDPGLGLRLIYFSYDVKMKEKGDIPEGYSVSREKKERFSLILESASTNQTSMYLCASSLGDWTGPETQYFGPGTRLLVL.

This sequence joins TRBV30 and TRBJ2-2; no clear D. The ends were cut back, 5 bases at V and 6 bases at J, with 7 bases in the middle. Germline assignment: CDR1 GTSNPN and CDR2 SVGIG (reference sequence). The CDR3 is 11 residues long. CDR3 sequence (DNA): TGTGCCTGGCGAGCTCCCGGGGAGCTGTTTTTT. It codes for CAWRAPGELFF.

This clone appeared a few times. The chain is built from TRBV14 and TRBJ1-2; 10 bases are a match to TRBD1. The trim removed 5 bases at V and 7 bases at J, leaving 10 bases unmatched. CDR3 length: 15 residues. Germline-derived CDR1 and CDR2 are SGHDN and FVKESK. The CDR3 loop is CASSSGTGATFGYTF. CDR3 nucleotide sequence: TGTGCCAGCAGCTCCGGGACAGGGGCTACGTTTGGCTACACCTTC.

V gene TRBV7-9 combines with J gene TRBJ1-4, with D maybe TRBD1 (5 bases). The CDR3 is 17 amino acids. V was clipped by 2 bases and J by 0 bases, with 13 bases between them. Germline loops: CDR1 SEHNR, CDR2 FQNEAQ (reference sequence). In DNA form, the CDR3 reads TGTGCCAGCAGCTTAAGTTTACGGGGCGCAACTAATGAAAAACTGTTTTTT. Its protein product is CASSLSLRGATNEKLFF.

The chain joins TRBV7-9 to TRBJ2-1, with D tentatively TRBD2 (5 bases). The germline gives CDR1 SEHNR, CDR2 FQNEAQ (reference sequence). CDR3 length: 16 residues. V was shortened by 1 base and J by 3 bases, with 13 bases between the two germline ends. The CDR3 sequence: CASSLGFASFYNEQFF. The CDR3 nucleotides are TGTGCCAGCAGCTTAGGATTCGCTAGCTTCTACAATGAGCAGTTCTTC.

The rearrangement uses TRBV7-2 and TRBJ2-3; no definite D call. Germline lookup yields CDR1 SGHTA and CDR2 FQGNSA. V shed 2 bases and J shed 7 bases, with 7 bases lying between them. The CDR3 sequence is 12 residues long. The CDR3 DNA sequence: TGTGCCAGCAGCTTAAATCAGTATACGCAGTATTTT. It encodes CASSLNQYTQYF.

The chain carries TRBV30 and TRBJ2-5; TRBD2 matches at 10 bases. The germline V gene encodes CDR1 GTSNPN and CDR2 SVGIG (reference sequence). The ends lost 4 bases at V and 5 bases at J; junction bases unmatched: 10. The CDR3 covers 15 residues. CDR3 DNA: TGTGCCTGGATGGAGCGGGAGGGGATTCGGGAGACCCAGTACTTC. It is translated as CAWMEREGIRETQYF. Using reference TRBV30 and TRBJ2-5 for the parts outside the CDR3, the full variable domain is SQTIHQWPATLVQPVGSPLSLECTVEGTSNPNLYWYRQAAGRGLQLLFYSVGIGQISSEVPQNLSASRPQDRQFILSSKKLLLSDSGFYLCAWMEREGIRETQYFGPGTRLLVL.

The chain carries TRBV3-1 (or the pseudogene TRBV3-2) and TRBJ2-7, with D possibly TRBD2 on 6 matching bases. The length of the CDR3 is 15 residues. V lost 1 base and J lost 2, with 12 bases in between. Germline assignment: CDR1 LGHDT and CDR2 YNNKEL (reference sequence). The CDR3: CASSQVPGVAYEQYF. The CDR3 coding sequence is TGTGCCAGCAGCCAAGTTCCGGGAGTGGCCTACGAGCAGTACTTC.

This rearrangement joins TRBV10-3 to TRBJ2-2; 10 nucleotides line up with TRBD2. The CDR3 sequence is 16 residues long. Per the germline V gene, CDR1 is ENHRY and CDR2 is SYGVKD. Trimming cost V 3 bases and J 6 bases; bases outside gene matches: 7. The CDR3 nucleotides are TGTGCCATCAGTGAAGGACTAGCGGCCCCCCCCGGGGAGCTGTTTTTT. Translated, it gives CAISEGLAAPPGELFF.

The rearrangement links TRBV18 to TRBJ1-4; D gene uncertain. CDR3 length: 13 amino acids. CDR1 KGHSH and CDR2 LQKENI come from the germline V gene. The V and J ends lost 3 bases and 8 bases respectively, with 10 bases between them. The CDR3 sequence: CASSPNPREKLFF. As DNA, the CDR3 is TGTGCCAGCTCACCTAACCCACGAGAAAAACTGTTTTTT.